Listed below are T cell receptor beta chains from one sample, sequenced in a study of read filtering for tumor transcriptome and immune sequencing. One entry per CDR3 protein results from TCRdb running MiXCR on the reads. The repertoire holds 90,000 to 95,000 distinct CDR3 sequences, with about a fifth as singletons. What was sequenced was a population of CD138-negative cells sorted from bone marrow. The receptors derive from a donor over 35 with multiple myeloma. Each CDR3 is given with its conserved first and last residue. Each record gives: D gene, J gene, clone size, V gene, CDR3 DNA, CDR3 protein. The D gene is left open where the match is weak. Clone size is shown for a subset of rows, as once, few, many or a class of expanded clone.

>NA|TRBJ1-1|many|TRBV7-9
TGTGCCAGCAGCTTCGATCCCAGGGCAAATGAAGCTTTCTTT
CASSFDPRANEAFF
>NA|TRBJ1-1|many|TRBV6-2/TRBV6-3
TGTGCCAGCAGTTACTCTCAGGGTGGGGAGAACACTGAAGCTTTCTTT
CASSYSQGGENTEAFF
>TRBD1|TRBJ2-1|many|TRBV20-1
TGCAGTGCTAGATTAGGCAGGGGGAAATATTTTGAGCAGTTCTTC
CSARLGRGKYFEQFF
>TRBD1|TRBJ1-5|few|TRBV28
TGTGCCAGCTCAACCCTCAGGGGGGGGCTCGGACAGCCCCAGCATTTT
CASSTLRGGLGQPQHF
>NA|TRBJ2-2|many|TRBV7-3
TGTGCCAGCAGCAAAAATGGGGGCTACAACACCGGGGAGCTGTTTTTT
CASSKNGGYNTGELFF
>NA|TRBJ1-1|many|TRBV18
TGTGCCAGCTCACCACGTCGGGGTCTCCGACTTGACGCTATAGCTTTCTTT
CASSPRRGLRLDAIAFF
>NA|TRBJ2-2|many|TRBV19
TGTGCCAGTAGTATAGCGGGGTACGCGGCCGGGGAGCTGTTTTTT
CASSIAGYAAGELFF
>TRBD1|TRBJ1-2|NA|TRBV28
TGTGCCAGCAGTTCACCGGGACAGGGCTATGGCTACACCTTC
CASSSPGQGYGYTF
>TRBD1|TRBJ2-2|many|TRBV24-1
TGTGCCACCAGTGACCCCCGACAGGGTGAAACCGGGGAGCTGTTTTTT
CATSDPRQGETGELFF
>NA|TRBJ1-4|NA|TRBV5-5
TGTGCCAGCAGCTCGAATTTTGGGGGACAAGGAATACTGTCTTTT
CASSSNFGGQGILSF
>NA|TRBJ1-2|NA|TRBV14
TGTGCCAGCAGCCATGGACAGTCGAACTATGGCTACACCTTC
CASSHGQSNYGYTF
>NA|TRBJ1-5|NA|TRBV7-2
TGTGCCAGCAGCCCATCAAGTCAGCCCCAGCATTTT
CASSPSSQPQHF
>TRBD2|TRBJ2-4|many|TRBV9
TGTGCCAGCAGCGTAGGAGTAGCGGGGGCCAAAAACATTCAGTACTTC
CASSVGVAGAKNIQYF
>NA|TRBJ1-1|NA|TRBV7-9
TGTGCCAGCAGCTACCTAGACGGGAACACTGAAGCTTTCTTT
CASSYLDGNTEAFF
>TRBD2|TRBJ2-7|many|TRBV14
TGTGCCAGCAGCCAAGATAGCGGGGGGCCGAGGGAGCAGTACTTC
CASSQDSGGPREQYF
>TRBD1|TRBJ2-4|many|TRBV28
TGTGCCAGCAGTGCACCCGGGACAGGGGGCTGGTACATTCAGTACTTC
CASSAPGTGGWYIQYF
>TRBD2|TRBJ2-3|many|TRBV29-1
TGCAGCGTTGTAGCGGGGAGCACAGATACGCAGTATTTT
CSVVAGSTDTQYF
>NA|TRBJ2-4|NA|TRBV10-2
TGCGCCAGCAGTGGGTACCGGGACACCCTAGCCAAAAACATTCAGTACTTC
CASSGYRDTLAKNIQYF
>NA|TRBJ2-1|many|TRBV5-4
TGTGCCAGCAGCTTGAAGGGCCCTCTGGGGGATGAGCAGTTCTTC
CASSLKGPLGDEQFF
>TRBD2|TRBJ2-1|many|TRBV12-3/TRBV12-4
TGTGCCAGCAGTCATGCGGGGGGAGTTTACAATGAGCAGTTCTTC
CASSHAGGVYNEQFF
>NA|TRBJ2-7|few|TRBV6-2/TRBV6-3
TGTGCCAGCAGTTATGGAACACTCGAGCAGTACTTC
CASSYGTLEQYF
>NA|TRBJ2-1|few|TRBV7-2
TGTGCCAGCATCCTAATGTCGTCATACAATGAGCAGTTCTTC
CASILMSSYNEQFF
>NA|TRBJ2-5|few|TRBV7-3
TGTGCCAGCAGCTCAGGGGGGGAGCAGACCCAGTACTTC
CASSSGGEQTQYF
>NA|TRBJ1-2|few|TRBV5-1
TGCGCCAGCAGCGCAAGCGGAGACTATGGCTACACCTTC
CASSASGDYGYTF
>TRBD1|TRBJ1-1|few|TRBV29-1
TGCAGCGTTTTTGGACAGGGAATGCCCCCAGACTTT
CSVFGQGMPPDF
>TRBD2|TRBJ2-1|many|TRBV29-1
TGCAGCGTTGAGCGTCTAGCGGGGGGAAATGAGCAGTTCTTC
CSVERLAGGNEQFF
>NA|TRBJ2-7|NA|TRBV27
TGTGCCAGCAGCTCTCTCGGGGGATCAATCGTCGAGCAGTACTTC
CASSSLGGSIVEQYF
>TRBD2|TRBJ2-1|many|TRBV12-3/TRBV12-4
TGTGCCAGCAGCATGGTTTCGGGGGGGCTCAATGAGCAGTTCTTC
CASSMVSGGLNEQFF
>NA|TRBJ2-7|NA|TRBV4-1
TGCGCCAGCAGCCCCCGCGTGGGGTACTACGAGCAGTACTTC
CASSPRVGYYEQYF
>NA|TRBJ2-2|many|TRBV14
TGTGCCAGCAGCCAATCCCCCACCTGGATGAACACCGGGGAGCTGTTTTTT
CASSQSPTWMNTGELFF
>NA|TRBJ1-1|many|TRBV15
TGTGCCACCAGCAGGACAGTGAACACTGAAGCTTTCTTT
CATSRTVNTEAFF
>NA|TRBJ1-1|many|TRBV29-1
TGCAGCGTTTTCGTGGGGAGGAACACTGAAGCTTTCTTT
CSVFVGRNTEAFF
>TRBD2|TRBJ2-3|many|TRBV23-1
TGCGCCAGCAGTCATTCCGGGACTAGCGGGGGGCCTTTAGGCACAGATACGCAGTATTTT
CASSHSGTSGGPLGTDTQYF
>TRBD1|TRBJ2-2|many|TRBV28
TGTGCCAGCAGTTCCGGGACAGGAGATTCCGCGAACACCGGGGAGCTGTTTTTT
CASSSGTGDSANTGELFF
>TRBD1|TRBJ1-6|many|TRBV19
TGTGCCAGTAGCTCGATGGACAGGGGGAATTCACCCCTCCACTTT
CASSSMDRGNSPLHF
>TRBD2|TRBJ2-2|many|TRBV2
TGTGCCAGCAGTGGGGCCCCTGGACTAGCGGGGGGCACCGGGGAGCTGTTTTTT
CASSGAPGLAGGTGELFF
>NA|TRBJ2-1|many|TRBV15
TGTGCCACCAGCAGAGATCGACGTGGAGGACGGAATGAGCAGTTCTTC
CATSRDRRGGRNEQFF
>NA|TRBJ1-5|once|TRBV7-9
TGTGCCAGCAGCCCTAAGGGATCCCGTAATGAGGCCCAGCATTTT
CASSPKGSRNEAQHF
>TRBD1|TRBJ1-2|many|TRBV27
TGTGCCAGCAGTTTTTCAGGGGGGCAAGGCTACACCTTC
CASSFSGGQGYTF
>NA|TRBJ2-3|few|TRBV7-9
TGTGCCAGCCGGAAGGGGGGGAGCACAGATACGCAGTATTTT
CASRKGGSTDTQYF
>TRBD2|TRBJ2-3|NA|TRBV29-1
TGCAGCGCCCCGAGACTAGCGGGAAGTTCAGGCACAGATACGCAGTATTTT
CSAPRLAGSSGTDTQYF
>TRBD2|TRBJ2-3|many|TRBV5-5
TGTGCCAGCAGCTTAGACGGGGGGGTCGATACGCAGTATTTT
CASSLDGGVDTQYF
>TRBD2|TRBJ2-5|few|TRBV5-4
TGTGCCAGCAGCTTAAGGGCGACTAGCGGGGTTGAGACCCAGTACTTC
CASSLRATSGVETQYF
>TRBD1|TRBJ2-3|many|TRBV20-1
TGCAGTGCGACAGGGGCAGATACGCAGTATTTT
CSATGADTQYF
>NA|TRBJ2-1|many|TRBV6-1
TGTGCCAGCAGTGAAGCGCGAAGTTACAATGAGCAGTTCTTC
CASSEARSYNEQFF
>TRBD2|TRBJ2-5|many|TRBV6-1
TGTGCCAGCAGTGAAGCGCGGGGGGCCGGGGAGACCCAGTACTTC
CASSEARGAGETQYF